These T cell receptor beta chains were read from a single sample in a study of blood T cell repertoires in COVID-19. Only in-frame clones appear in the TCRdb table, and some are missing; sequencing was by immunoSEQ multiplex PCR. Of under 100,000 clones listed, about nine tenths are singletons. Sequenced: peripheral blood. The receptors derive from a human donor in a cohort sampled during active COVID-19. Each CDR3 is given with its conserved first and last residue. The D gene is left open where the match is weak. Clone size appears in some rows only: once, few, many, or a class for an expanded clone.

cdr3_aa: CASSQGRGGNQPQHF
cdr3_nt: TGTGCCAGCAGCCAAGGCAGGGGGGGCAATCAGCCCCAGCATTTT
d_call: TRBD1
clone_size: .
v_call: TRBV3-1/TRBV3-2
j_call: TRBJ1-5

cdr3_aa: CASSRTGAGSGANVLTF
cdr3_nt: TGTGCCAGCAGCCGGACGGGAGCAGGTTCTGGGGCCAACGTCCTGACTTTC
d_call: .
clone_size: .
v_call: TRBV27
j_call: TRBJ2-6

cdr3_aa: CASKGELRADTQYF
cdr3_nt: TGCGCCAGCAAGGGGGAGTTGAGGGCAGATACGCAGTATTTT
d_call: .
clone_size: once
v_call: TRBV5-1
j_call: TRBJ2-3

cdr3_aa: CASSLAPGLAGAGEQFF
cdr3_nt: TGTGCCAGCAGCTTAGCGCCGGGACTAGCGGGAGCAGGGGAGCAGTTCTTC
d_call: TRBD2
clone_size: few
v_call: TRBV7-2
j_call: TRBJ2-1

cdr3_aa: CASSLGRTNTEAFF
cdr3_nt: TGTGCCAGCAGTTTAGGGCGAACGAACACTGAAGCTTTCTTT
d_call: .
clone_size: .
v_call: TRBV28
j_call: TRBJ1-1

cdr3_aa: CASSESGLALSYEQYF
cdr3_nt: TGTGCCAGCAGTGAATCGGGACTAGCGCTGTCCTACGAGCAGTACTTC
d_call: TRBD2
clone_size: .
v_call: TRBV6-1
j_call: TRBJ2-7

cdr3_aa: CASRGGTAYEQYF
cdr3_nt: TGTGCCAGCAGGGGAGGGACTGCCTACGAGCAGTACTTC
d_call: TRBD2
clone_size: .
v_call: TRBV25-1
j_call: TRBJ2-7

cdr3_aa: CASSQSSGVGYTF
cdr3_nt: TGTGCCAGCAGCCAGTCCTCAGGGGTCGGCTACACCTTC
d_call: .
clone_size: .
v_call: TRBV3-1/TRBV3-2
j_call: TRBJ1-2

cdr3_aa: CASSPAGLGDTEAFF
cdr3_nt: TGTGCCAGCTCACCCGCGGGACTTGGGGACACTGAAGCTTTCTTT
d_call: .
clone_size: .
v_call: TRBV18
j_call: TRBJ1-1

cdr3_aa: CATSDPGSEGYTF
cdr3_nt: TGTGCCACCAGTGATCCCGGGTCCGAGGGCTACACCTTC
d_call: .
clone_size: .
v_call: TRBV24-1
j_call: TRBJ1-2

cdr3_aa: CASSFPKTGALNEQFF
cdr3_nt: TGCGCCAGCAGCTTTCCGAAAACAGGGGCCCTTAATGAGCAGTTCTTC
d_call: TRBD1
clone_size: few
v_call: TRBV5-1
j_call: TRBJ2-1

cdr3_aa: CASRKQVIMGEAFF
cdr3_nt: TGTGCCAGCAGAAAACAGGTCATTATGGGTGAAGCTTTCTTT
d_call: .
clone_size: once
v_call: TRBV28
j_call: TRBJ1-1

cdr3_aa: CASSPLAGDVADTQYF
cdr3_nt: TGTGCCAGCAGCCCCCTAGCGGGAGATGTCGCAGATACGCAGTATTTT
d_call: TRBD2
clone_size: .
v_call: TRBV9
j_call: TRBJ2-3

cdr3_aa: CASSVLPISGELFF
cdr3_nt: TGTGCCAGCAGCGTCCTACCTATTTCGGGGGAGCTGTTTTTT
d_call: .
clone_size: .
v_call: TRBV9
j_call: TRBJ2-2

cdr3_aa: CAWNKGQGSYGYTF
cdr3_nt: TGTGCCTGGAATAAAGGACAGGGGAGCTATGGCTACACCTTC
d_call: TRBD1
clone_size: .
v_call: TRBV30
j_call: TRBJ1-2

cdr3_aa: CASTQGGSGSHEQYF
cdr3_nt: TGTGCCAGCACCCAAGGTGGTAGCGGGAGCCACGAGCAGTACTTC
d_call: TRBD2
clone_size: .
v_call: TRBV28
j_call: TRBJ2-7

cdr3_aa: CASSRTSGRSDTQYF
cdr3_nt: TGTGCCAGCAGTCGAACCAGCGGGAGGTCAGATACGCAGTATTTT
d_call: TRBD2
clone_size: .
v_call: TRBV25-1
j_call: TRBJ2-3

cdr3_aa: CASSQEGTGVGVYEQYF
cdr3_nt: TGTGCCAGCAGCCAAGAAGGGACAGGGGTAGGAGTCTACGAGCAGTACTTC
d_call: TRBD1
clone_size: .
v_call: TRBV3-1/TRBV3-2
j_call: TRBJ2-7

cdr3_aa: CASSPGQLETQYF
cdr3_nt: TGTGCCAGCTCTCCCGGACAGCTGGAGACCCAGTACTTC
d_call: .
clone_size: .
v_call: TRBV18
j_call: TRBJ2-5

cdr3_aa: CASSLLGAGGLETQYF
cdr3_nt: TGTGCCAGCAGTTTATTGGGAGCGGGAGGGCTAGAGACCCAGTACTTC
d_call: TRBD2
clone_size: .
v_call: TRBV27
j_call: TRBJ2-5

cdr3_aa: CASSPSRLAGDEQYF
cdr3_nt: TGTGCCAGCAGTCCCTCACGACTAGCGGGAGACGAGCAGTACTTC
d_call: TRBD2
clone_size: .
v_call: TRBV27
j_call: TRBJ2-7

cdr3_aa: CATSRGGAGPFYEQYF
cdr3_nt: TGTGCCACCAGCAGAGGGGGAGCGGGACCTTTCTACGAGCAGTACTTC
d_call: TRBD2
clone_size: few
v_call: TRBV15
j_call: TRBJ2-7

cdr3_aa: CASSLSRTETYEQYF
cdr3_nt: TGTGCCAGCAGTCTATCCCGGACAGAAACCTACGAGCAGTACTTC
d_call: .
clone_size: .
v_call: TRBV28
j_call: TRBJ2-7

cdr3_aa: CASSASLQTSGKSEQYF
cdr3_nt: TGTGCCAGCAGCGCCTCACTTCAGACTAGCGGGAAAAGCGAGCAGTACTTC
d_call: TRBD2
clone_size: .
v_call: TRBV11-2
j_call: TRBJ2-7

cdr3_aa: CASSRGADEQYF
cdr3_nt: TGCGCCAGCAGCCGGGGCGCCGACGAGCAGTACTTC
d_call: .
clone_size: .
v_call: TRBV4-1
j_call: TRBJ2-7

cdr3_aa: CASSLAGDSYEQYF
cdr3_nt: TGTGCCAGCAGTCTAGCGGGCGACTCCTACGAGCAGTACTTC
d_call: TRBD2
clone_size: few
v_call: TRBV27
j_call: TRBJ2-7